This T cell receptor (beta chain) was sequenced in a study of Graves' ophthalmopathy and Graves' hyperthyroidism. The CDR3 loop spans 13 amino acids. The V and J ends lost 3 bases and 0 bases respectively, with 5 bases between them. Germline V gene sequence: CDR1 SGHDN, CDR2 FVKESK. This clonotype was seen repeatedly, ten times or more. Amplification targeted the TCR beta CDR3 regions, with RNA transcripts as the source material. Second-round multiplex PCR came after a first-round RT-PCR that employed HTBI primers. TCRdb independently ran MiXCR on the multiplex PCR reads; one entry per CDR3 protein. The sample comprises about 550,000 distinct CDR3 sequences, roughly 39% of which are singletons, and about 4.1% rests with the top ten.

This clonotype originated in an adult man with Graves' hyperthyroidism. The chain carries TRBV14 and TRBJ1-1; D is ambiguous. Sequenced: peripheral blood or thyroid tissue (not recorded which). CDR3 coding DNA: TGTGCCAGCAGCCATAGCATGAACACTGAAGCTTTCTTT. It is translated as CASSHSMNTEAFF.